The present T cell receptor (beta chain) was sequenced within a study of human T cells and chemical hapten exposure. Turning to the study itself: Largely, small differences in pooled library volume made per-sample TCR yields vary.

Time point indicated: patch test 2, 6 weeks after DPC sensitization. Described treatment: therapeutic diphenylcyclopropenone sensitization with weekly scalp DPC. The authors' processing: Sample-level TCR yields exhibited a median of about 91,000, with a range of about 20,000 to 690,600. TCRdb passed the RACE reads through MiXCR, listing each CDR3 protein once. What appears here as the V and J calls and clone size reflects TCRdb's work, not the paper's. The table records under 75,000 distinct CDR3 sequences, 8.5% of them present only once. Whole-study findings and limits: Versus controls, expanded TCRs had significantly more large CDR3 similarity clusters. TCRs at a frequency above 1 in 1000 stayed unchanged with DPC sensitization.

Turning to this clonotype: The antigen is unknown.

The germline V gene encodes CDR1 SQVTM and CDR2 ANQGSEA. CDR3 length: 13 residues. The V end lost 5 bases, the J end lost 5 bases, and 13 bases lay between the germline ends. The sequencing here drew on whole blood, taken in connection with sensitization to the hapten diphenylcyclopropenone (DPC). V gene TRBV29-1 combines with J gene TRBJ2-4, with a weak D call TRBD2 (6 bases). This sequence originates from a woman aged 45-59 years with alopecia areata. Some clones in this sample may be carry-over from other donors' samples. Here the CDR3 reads CSVLFGGENIQYF. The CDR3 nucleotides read TGCAGCGTTTTGTTCGGCGGGGAAAACATTCAGTACTTC.